This entry lists 18 T cell receptor beta chains sequenced from one sample in a study of cytomegalovirus exposure and HLA in healthy donors. Sequencing used immunoSEQ multiplex PCR; TCRdb keeps in-frame clones, though not all of them. The sample contains about 63,000 clones, about 90% of which appear only once. The specimen sequenced was PBMCs. The receptor set was obtained from a woman between 18 and 29 years old in good health and CMV-seronegative.

The chain couples TRBV9 to TRBJ2-3, with D unresolved. CDR1 and CDR2 (germline): SGDLS, YYNGEE. The V and J ends lost 0 bases and 6 bases respectively, with 14 bases between them. The CDR3 length is 15 residues. CDR3 DNA sequence: TGTGCCAGCAGCGTAGATGGTCGGAGTTGGGATACGCAGTATTTT. Translating gives CASSVDGRSWDTQYF. Full variable domain (outside the CDR3, taken from reference TRBV9 and TRBJ2-3): DSGVTQTPKHLITATGQRVTLRCSPRSGDLSVYWYQQSLDQGLQFLIQYYNGEERAKGNILERFSAQQFPDLHSELNLSSLELGDSALYFCASSVDGRSWDTQYFGPGTRLTVL.

The V gene is TRBV5-4, the J gene TRBJ2-7; 7 bases align to TRBD1. V lost 4 bases to trimming and J lost 7 bases; unmatched junction nucleotides: 14. Looked up from germline, CDR1 is SGHNT and CDR2 is YYREEE (reference sequence). The CDR3 runs 15 residues. Written as DNA, the CDR3 is TGTGCCAGCAGCCCGCGGACAGGCACCCCGGGGGAGCAGTACTTC. Protein: CASSPRTGTPGEQYF.

The rearrangement joins TRBV19 to TRBJ1-1; TRBD1 aligns across 7 bases. The ends lost 6 bases at V and 3 bases at J; junction bases unmatched: 19. Germline CDR1 is LNHDA and CDR2 is SQIVND (reference sequence). This CDR3 comprises 18 residues. The DNA of the CDR3 is TGTGCCAGTAGGAAGACTCCTAAAATGGACAGGTCATACACTGAAGCTTTCTTT. Amino acid sequence: CASRKTPKMDRSYTEAFF.

On this clone itself: This same CDR3 is encoded by further DNA sequences in the sample. V usage is TRBV6-5 and J usage is TRBJ2-5; 7 bases align to TRBD2. The junction had 2 bases not matched to a gene; V was cut back by 5 bases and J by 5 bases. Germline lookup yields CDR1 MNHEY and CDR2 SVGAGI. This CDR3 contains 12 residues. CDR3 DNA: TGTGCCAGCAGTAGGGGAGGGGAGACCCAGTACTTC. Its translation: CASSRGGETQYF.

The rearrangement uses TRBV2 and TRBJ2-2, with 8 positions matching TRBD1. CDR3 length equals 13 residues. The junction had 4 bases not matched to a gene; V was cut back by 6 bases and J by 7 bases. Germline V gene sequence: CDR1 SNHLY, CDR2 FYNNEI. CDR3 nucleotide sequence: TGTGCCAGCAGAGTACAGGGGGTCGGGGAGCTGTTTTTT. It is translated as CASRVQGVGELFF.

The chain has TRBV11-3 and TRBJ1-2; 7 bases are a match to TRBD1. This CDR3 spans 18 amino acids. Trimming took 5 bases from V and 1 from J; bases not matched to a gene: 16. CDR1 SGHNT and CDR2 YENEEA come from the germline V gene. The CDR3 spells CASSTRAPGGRDNYGYTF. The CDR3 nucleotides read TGTGCCAGCAGCACGCGCGCGCCAGGGGGACGGGATAACTATGGCTACACCTTC.

This rearrangement joins TRBV29-1 to TRBJ2-2, with TRBD2 matching 11 bases. Germline CDR1 is SQVTM and CDR2 is ANQGSEA. This CDR3 contains 13 residues. V gave up 5 bases and J gave up 5 bases; unmatched junction bases: 1. CDR3 loop: CSVRTSGTGELFF. CDR3 in DNA: TGCAGCGTTCGGACTAGCGGGACCGGGGAGCTGTTTTTT.

This chain links TRBV28 with TRBJ1-2; D gene unclear. Germline assignment: CDR1 MDHEN and CDR2 SYDVKM. The CDR3 has 12 residues. V was cut by 6 bases and J by 3 bases, with 8 bases left in between. The CDR3 sequence is CASRIQDYGYTF. CDR3 coding DNA: TGTGCCAGCAGAATTCAGGACTATGGCTACACCTTC.

The chain combines TRBV5-5 with TRBJ1-5; D is unclear. This CDR3 comprises 14 residues. Per the germline V gene, CDR1 is SGHKS and CDR2 is YYEKEE (reference sequence). Trimming took 4 bases from V and 6 from J, leaving 14 bases between them. The CDR3 DNA reads as TGTGCCAGCAGCGTGCAGATAAGGAGTCAGCCCCAGCATTTT. Translation: CASSVQIRSQPQHF.

The rearrangement joins TRBV4-2 to TRBJ2-2, with 9 bases aligning to TRBD1. CDR1 is LGHNA, CDR2 YNFKEQ, per germline. Trimming took 0 bases from V and 1 from J; bases not matched to a gene: 3. The CDR3 length is 17 residues. CDR3 amino acids: CASSQEPGQGNTGELFF. Written as DNA, the CDR3 is TGTGCCAGCAGCCAAGAACCGGGACAGGGGAACACCGGGGAGCTGTTTTTT.

The chain couples TRBV12-5 to TRBJ2-2, with a tentative D call TRBD1 (6 bases). The CDR3 runs to 15 residues. Germline CDR1 and CDR2: LGHNT and FRNRAP. V lost 3 bases to trimming and J lost 3 bases, with 11 bases between them. The chain's CDR3 is CASGFVGADTGELFF. The CDR3 bases are TGTGCTAGTGGTTTTGTGGGGGCGGACACCGGGGAGCTGTTTTTT.

In DNA form, the CDR3 reads TGTGCCAGCACCTTCTCTGGGGCCAACGTCCTGACTTTC. As protein: CASTFSGANVLTF. The rearrangement uses TRBV25-1 and TRBJ2-6, with D hard to call. The CDR3 is 13 residues long. Trimming removed 7 bases at V and 0 bases at J, with 4 bases between. Per the germline V gene, CDR1 is MGHDK and CDR2 is SYGVNS.

The J gene is TRBJ2-1, the V gene TRBV6-5, with TRBD1 matching over 7 bases. The CDR3 totals 15 residues. V lost 7 bases and J lost 3; bases outside the gene matches: 9. From germline, CDR1 is MNHEY and CDR2 SVGAGI. The CDR3, as DNA: TGTGCCAGCACGTTATCAGGGGGAATCTACAATGAGCAGTTCTTC. Translation gives CASTLSGGIYNEQFF.

This sequence joins TRBV7-9 and TRBJ1-2; D is unclear. The CDR3 consists of 13 residues. V lost 1 base and J 5 bases, leaving 8 bases between the germline ends. Germline CDR1 is SEHNR and CDR2 is FQNEAQ (reference sequence). The CDR3 loop is CASSLDGKYGYTF. The CDR3, as DNA: TGTGCCAGCAGCTTAGACGGGAAGTATGGCTACACCTTC.

CDR3 in DNA: TGTGCCAGTAGTAGGGTGGCGGAAACTAATGAAAAACTGTTTTTT. Translation: CASSRVAETNEKLFF. The chain is built from TRBV19 and TRBJ1-4; D ambiguous. The CDR3 is made up of 15 amino acids. Trimming removed 4 bases from V and 1 base from J, with 10 bases in between. CDR1 is LNHDA and CDR2 is SQIVND in the germline V gene (reference sequence).

V is TRBV28 and J is TRBJ2-5; no reliable D call. The CDR3 runs to 14 residues. The V gene lost 3 bases and the J gene lost 0 bases, with 8 bases spanning the gap. Germline CDR1 and CDR2: MDHEN and SYDVKM. The CDR3 DNA is TGTGCCAGCAGTTTGGGCTGGAACCAAGAGACCCAGTACTTC. Its translation is CASSLGWNQETQYF. Full variable domain (missing parts from reference TRBV28 and TRBJ2-5): DVKVTQSSRYLVKRTGEKVFLECVQDMDHENMFWYRQDPGLGLRLIYFSYDVKMKEKGDIPEGYSVSREKKERFSLILESASTNQTSMYLCASSLGWNQETQYFGPGTRLLVL.

This chain links TRBV10-2 with TRBJ1-5; TRBD1 aligns across 7 bases. This CDR3 comprises 15 residues. V shed 6 bases and J 1 base; nucleotides not matched to a gene: 6. Germline values: CDR1 WSHSY, CDR2 SAAADI. The chain's CDR3 is CASSHYRGSNQPQHF. For the CDR3, the DNA is TGCGCCAGCAGCCATTACAGGGGCAGCAATCAGCCCCAGCATTTT.

The chain joins TRBV19 to TRBJ1-5; 11 nucleotides align to TRBD1. The CDR3 has 15 amino acids. CDR1 and CDR2 (germline): LNHDA, SQIVND (reference sequence). With 5 bases clipped from V and 1 base from J, the junction kept 1 base outside the gene matches. CDR3 sequence reads: CASSGQGASNQPQHF. As DNA, the CDR3 is TGTGCCAGTAGTGGACAGGGGGCAAGCAATCAGCCCCAGCATTTT.